A single sample gave rise to the 24 T cell receptor beta chains below, sequenced in a study of blood T cell repertoires in COVID-19. Generated by immunoSEQ multiplex PCR, the TCRdb table keeps only in-frame clones and is missing some. This table has some 150,000 clones, about four fifths appearing once. The specimen was peripheral blood. The receptors were sampled from a human donor in a cohort sampled during active COVID-19.

Only one count was recorded for this clone. CDR3 nucleotide sequence: TGTGCCAGTCAGGAGTGGGGGGGGAATGAGCAGTTCTTC. This translates into CASQEWGGNEQFF. This chain links TRBV19 with TRBJ2-1; 7 bases map to TRBD2. This CDR3 is 13 amino acids long. Germline loops: CDR1 LNHDA, CDR2 SQIVND (reference sequence). J lost 7 bases, V lost 8 bases, and 8 bases had no gene match.

The chain carries TRBV5-1 and TRBJ1-6, with D tentatively TRBD1 (5 bases). The CDR3 contains 17 residues. The germline V and J ends were trimmed by 0 bases and 0 bases, with 10 bases remaining between them. Germline V gives CDR1 SGHRS, CDR2 YFSETQ. The CDR3 DNA is TGCGCCAGCAGCTTGGACGGGGGAAACTCCTATAATTCACCCCTCCACTTT. Residues: CASSLDGGNSYNSPLHF.

V and J are TRBV3-1 (or the pseudogene TRBV3-2) and TRBJ2-5; weak D call: TRBD2 (6 bases). CDR1 is LGHDT, CDR2 YNNKEL, per germline (reference sequence). The CDR3 covers 14 residues. V gave up 7 bases and J gave up 7 bases, with 19 bases separating them. CDR3 loop: CASTPAGRWGTQYF. The CDR3 DNA reads TGTGCCAGCACCCCGGCGGGGAGATGGGGGACCCAGTACTTC.

This clone was seen more than once but under ten times. V usage is TRBV5-4 and J usage is TRBJ2-7; 7 nucleotides agree with TRBD1. CDR1 and CDR2 (germline): SGHNT, YYREEE (reference sequence). Trimming took 4 bases from V and 2 from J; bases not matched to a gene: 9. This CDR3 comprises 15 residues. The CDR3 nucleotides read TGTGCCAGCAGCGCCGACAGGGAACCGACCTACGAGCAGTACTTC. Protein sequence: CASSADREPTYEQYF.

In the case of this clone: Distinct nucleotide sequences in the sample also encode this CDR3. Here the CDR3 DNA reads TGCGCCAGCAGCTTTCGAGAGACCCAGTACTTC. Translating it yields CASSFRETQYF. V and J are TRBV5-1 and TRBJ2-5; no firm D call. Trimming cost V 2 bases and J 4 bases, with 3 bases left between them. Germline CDR1 and CDR2: SGHRS and YFSETQ. The CDR3 sequence is 11 residues long.

This clone was recorded a few times. The chain combines TRBV9 with TRBJ1-2, with D possibly being TRBD1 (6 bases). Germline values: CDR1 SGDLS, CDR2 YYNGEE. The CDR3 is made up of 13 amino acids. V was pared by 4 bases and J by 8 bases, with 15 bases between. The CDR3 sequence is CASSPNTGQGYTF. The DNA for the CDR3 is TGTGCCAGCAGCCCAAACACAGGGCAGGGCTACACCTTC.

The chain links TRBV19 to TRBJ2-5; TRBD2 matches at 7 bases. Losses at the gene ends were 1 base for V and 5 bases for J; bases not matched to a gene: 4. The CDR3 covers 14 residues. CDR1 LNHDA and CDR2 SQIVND come from the germline V gene (reference sequence). The CDR3 nucleotides are TGTGCCAGTAGTATAGGGGGGGAGGGGGAGACCCAGTACTTC. The encoded protein is CASSIGGEGETQYF.

The chain is built from TRBV3-1 (or the pseudogene TRBV3-2) and TRBJ1-6; TRBD1 might be the D (5 bases). In germline, CDR1 is LGHDT, CDR2 YNNKEL (reference sequence). The CDR3 has 17 amino acids. With 1 base removed from V and 4 bases from J, the gap between germline ends came to 14 bases. CDR3 protein: CASSQAGDGNYNSPLHF. CDR3 nucleotide sequence: TGTGCCAGCAGCCAAGCGGGGGACGGAAATTATAATTCACCCCTCCACTTT.

The rearrangement joins TRBV11-3 to TRBJ2-1, with no clear D. CDR3 length: 13 amino acids. From germline, CDR1 is SGHNT and CDR2 YENEEA. The V end was cut by 5 bases, the J end by 2 bases, with 7 bases between. DNA for the CDR3: TGTGCCAGCAGCCCCGGTCCCTACAATGAGCAGTTCTTC. Amino acids: CASSPGPYNEQFF.

The chain recombines TRBV24-1 with TRBJ1-4; D call uncertain. Germline-derived CDR1 and CDR2 are KGHDR and SFDVKD. The length of the CDR3 is 13 residues. V lost 5 bases, J lost 4 bases, and 7 bases lay in between. In DNA, the CDR3 is TGTGCCACCAGTGCTTCGGGTAATGAAAAACTGTTTTTT. It encodes CATSASGNEKLFF.

The rearrangement uses TRBV4-2 and TRBJ2-2; 9 bases align to TRBD2. The V gene's germline CDR1 is LGHNA and CDR2 YNFKEQ. CDR3 length: 16 amino acids. V trimming: 1 base; J trimming: 4 bases; junction bases outside the gene matches: 4. CDR3 in amino acids: CASSQASGVSTGELFF. The DNA for the CDR3 is TGTGCCAGCAGCCAAGCTAGCGGGGTGAGCACCGGGGAGCTGTTTTTT.

The CDR3 reads CASRAEGGGLGNQPQHF. For the CDR3, the DNA is TGTGCCAGCAGGGCAGAGGGGGGGGGTCTGGGCAATCAGCCCCAGCATTTT. The V call is TRBV2, the J call TRBJ1-5; a possible D gene is TRBD1 (6 bases). The CDR3 is made up of 17 amino acids. V was pared by 6 bases and J by 2 bases, with 20 bases between. The germline V gene encodes CDR1 SNHLY and CDR2 FYNNEI. The full variable domain, rest sourced from reference TRBV2 and TRBJ1-5, is EPEVTQTPSHQVTQMGQEVILRCVPISNHLYFYWYRQILGQKVEFLVSFYNNEISEKSEIFDDQFSVERPDGSNFTLKIRSTKLEDSAMYFCASRAEGGGLGNQPQHFGDGTRLSIL.

V usage is TRBV3-1 (or the pseudogene TRBV3-2) and J usage is TRBJ1-4, with TRBD1 matching over 7 bases. The germline CDR1 and CDR2 sequences are LGHDT and YNNKEL (reference sequence). The V segment lost 3 bases and the J segment 3 bases; nucleotides outside the gene matches: 13. The CDR3 sequence is 18 residues long. The CDR3 loop reads CASSQQTGTYLANEKLFF. CDR3 coding DNA: TGTGCCAGCAGCCAGCAGACAGGGACGTATTTGGCTAATGAAAAACTGTTTTTT.

This chain links TRBV11-2 with TRBJ2-7; 8 bases are shared with TRBD1. The germline CDR1 and CDR2 sequences are SGHAT and FQNNGV. J was trimmed by 0 bases and V by 1 base; bases with no gene match: 2. This CDR3 spans 15 amino acids. The CDR3 sequence is CASSLGGQGSYEQYF. CDR3 DNA: TGTGCCAGCAGCTTAGGTGGACAGGGCTCCTACGAGCAGTACTTC.

The CDR3 reads CASRQTASNEQYF. CDR3 in DNA: TGTGCCAGCAGGCAGACAGCCTCTAACGAGCAGTACTTC. The chain employs TRBV6-5 and TRBJ2-7; TRBD1 is a possible D gene (5 bases). V was clipped by 6 bases and J by 5 bases, with 14 bases between them. CDR3 length equals 13 residues. The V gene's germline CDR1 is MNHEY and CDR2 SVGAGI.

The chain links TRBV29-1 to TRBJ2-5; 7 bases are shared with TRBD1. The CDR3 is 13 amino acids. J lost 0 bases, V lost 7 bases, and 5 bases had no gene match. Germline V gene sequence: CDR1 SQVTM, CDR2 ANQGSEA. CDR3 sequence: CSGGTAYQETQYF. In nucleotides, the CDR3 is TGCAGCGGAGGGACAGCGTACCAAGAGACCCAGTACTTC.

The gene calls are TRBV7-2 and TRBJ2-1; 12 bases fit TRBD2. The V and J ends lost 5 bases and 8 bases, in that order; junction bases with no gene match: 7. This CDR3 has 15 residues. CDR1 and CDR2 from the germline V gene are SGHTA and FQGNSA. The CDR3 region has the DNA TGTGCCAGCAGCCCCCTAGCGGGGGGGCCCTATGAGCAGTTCTTC. Translating it yields CASSPLAGGPYEQFF.

The chain recombines TRBV5-1 with TRBJ1-2; the D is unclear. There are 14 residues in the CDR3. V lost 0 bases, J lost 4 bases, and 10 bases lay in between. Germline values: CDR1 SGHRS, CDR2 YFSETQ. The CDR3 DNA reads TGCGCCAGCAGCTTGGACGGTTCCCCCTATGGCTACACCTTC. Translating it yields CASSLDGSPYGYTF.

V is TRBV6-1 and J is TRBJ1-3, with D perhaps TRBD1 (5 bases). This CDR3 spans 16 amino acids. V shed 4 bases and J shed 0 bases, with 13 bases lying between them. Per the germline V gene, CDR1 is MNHNS and CDR2 is SASEGT. CDR3 amino acids: CASSAEPGISGNTIYF. The CDR3 DNA is TGTGCCAGCAGTGCAGAACCAGGGATCTCTGGAAACACCATATATTTT.

This chain links TRBV19 with TRBJ2-1; D possibly corresponds to TRBD1 (5 bases). Trimming cost V 6 bases and J 8 bases, with 17 bases left between them. CDR1 and CDR2 from the germline V gene are LNHDA and SQIVND (reference sequence). This CDR3 region has 14 residues. The CDR3 protein is CASRRNRGGDEQFF. The CDR3 bases are TGTGCCAGTAGGCGCAATAGGGGTGGGGATGAGCAGTTCTTC.

V gene TRBV9 combines with J gene TRBJ2-5, with a tentative D call TRBD1 (6 bases). V was shortened by 4 bases and J by 7 bases, with 14 bases between the two germline ends. The CDR3 length is 13 residues. Germline CDR1 is SGDLS and CDR2 is YYNGEE. The CDR3 reads CASSFDRSGTQYF. CDR3 sequence (DNA): TGTGCCAGCAGCTTCGACAGGTCCGGGACCCAGTACTTC.

This chain joins TRBV6-5 and TRBJ1-5, with TRBD1 as a possible D gene (5 bases). There are 14 residues in the CDR3. V lost 6 bases and J lost 6, with 15 bases in between. Germline lookup yields CDR1 MNHEY and CDR2 SVGAGI. CDR3 sequence (DNA): TGTGCCAGCAGGGATGCAGGGTTGGGTCAGCCCCAGCATTTT. Protein product: CASRDAGLGQPQHF.

The genes are TRBV25-1 and TRBJ1-2; TRBD1 aligns across 9 bases. CDR1 and CDR2 (germline): MGHDK, SYGVNS. The CDR3 is 15 residues long. The J segment lost 3 bases and the V segment lost 8 bases, leaving 10 bases of the junction unmatched. CDR3 DNA: TGTGCCAGCCGCCCGGGACAGGGATGGGACTATGGCTACACCTTC. This sequence encodes CASRPGQGWDYGYTF.

The CDR3 DNA is TGTGCCAGCAGTCCGCGGGACAGGGCAGCTGGCTACACCTTC. Encoded protein: CASSPRDRAAGYTF. The V gene is TRBV28, the J gene TRBJ1-2; TRBD1 matches 9 bases. V lost 5 bases to trimming and J lost 7 bases; unmatched junction nucleotides: 8. This CDR3 has 14 residues. Germline CDR1 MDHEN, CDR2 SYDVKM.